This T cell receptor (beta chain) derives from a study of blood T cells in healthy people across ages. Donor samples were obtained from healthy Caucasian individuals from Russia, aged about 6 to 90. Deletions cut 6 bases from V and 3 bases from J, with 18 bases between. CDR3 length: 15 amino acids. Germline V gene sequence: CDR1 MNHEY, CDR2 SVGAGI. This clonotype was counted many times. The antigen remains unidentified. A J-beta primer mix and a sample-barcoded 5' primer were used in a second PCR of roughly 6 to 11 cycles. TCRdb re-analysed the 5' RACE reads in MiXCR, keeping a single row per CDR3 protein. The sample lists 650,000 to 1,000,000 distinct CDR3 sequences, about 34% occurring once. Study outcomes and limitations: The percentage of naive T cells correlated strongly with TCR beta diversity. Roughly linearly, TCR beta diversity per million T cells fell as age increased. The study lacked donor CMV status, which possibly confounded expanded clonotype changes.

This clonotype originated in a man between 18 and 29 years old in good health. The sample consisted of blood. The rearrangement links TRBV6-5 to TRBJ2-7, with D perhaps being TRBD1 or TRBD2 (6 bases each). The CDR3 region is CASRGGLSANYEQYF. CDR3 DNA: TGTGCCAGCAGAGGGGGGCTTTCGGCCAACTACGAGCAGTACTTC.